This T cell receptor beta chain was sequenced during a study of cytomegalovirus exposure and HLA in healthy donors. With 60 Vbeta and 13 Jbeta primers, the PCR was carried out. The repertoire was sequenced with immunoSEQ multiplex PCR; TCRdb's copy has only in-frame clones and lacks some. Counted here are over 100,000 clones, about four fifths occurring once; the ten biggest clones make up about a fifth. The V end lost 4 bases, the J end lost 11 bases, and 24 bases lay between the germline ends. This CDR3 comprises 15 residues. Germline V gives CDR1 SGDLS, CDR2 YYNGEE. The TCR originated in a man aged 25 to 40 in good health and CMV-seropositive. The J gene is TRBJ1-1, the V gene TRBV9; D may be TRBD1 (5 bases). Material: PBMCs. The CDR3, as DNA: TGTGCCAGCAGCACCGGGGCGGGGCAGGGAAGCCTCGCTTTCTTT. It specifies CASSTGAGQGSLAFF.